Each of the 16 T cell receptor beta chains below was sequenced from the same sample in a study of cytomegalovirus exposure and HLA in healthy donors (dated by TCRdb to about 2017). Libraries came from the immunoSEQ multiplex PCR assay. For the multiplex PCR, a mixture combining 60 forward primers for TCR Vbeta segments and 13 reverse primers for TCR Jbeta segments was used. TCRdb limited this immuneACCESS table to in-frame rearrangements with V and J called. A share of clones is missing; checked studies link under half to unresolved V genes, and the rest is unexplained. This sample has some 90,000 clones in its table, and around three quarters of those were observed once. Of the sample, 3% to 3.5% is held by the ten largest clones. The specimen was PBMCs. These receptors all come from a middle-aged man in good health and CMV-seronegative.

The V and J genes are TRBV27 and TRBJ1-2; 7 bases agree with TRBD1. Germline values: CDR1 MNHEY, CDR2 SMNVEV (reference sequence). The CDR3 spans 15 residues. Unmatched junction bases numbered 7, after V lost 6 bases and J lost 0 bases. CDR3 DNA: TGTGCCAGCAGCCCTCGACAGGGCCCTAACTATGGCTACACCTTC. It encodes CASSPRQGPNYGYTF.

The CDR3 sequence is CAWSLSGKARYF. The CDR3 DNA reads as TGTGCCTGGAGTCTATCAGGGAAGGCCCGGTACTTC. The chain recombines TRBV30 with TRBJ2-7; D might be TRBD1 (5 bases). V lost 2 bases and J lost 12, with 17 bases in between. The germline CDR1 and CDR2 sequences are GTSNPN and SVGIG (reference sequence). The CDR3 covers 12 residues.

This clone was seen a few times. At one of its ends the junction is not consistent with the germline gene, which may arise from a read error. The CDR3, as DNA: TGTGCCAGCAGCCCCAGCTGGGTTAAAGCGGGGGCCCTCCGTGGGTTGATCTTC. Its translation is CASSPSWVKAGALRGLIF. The genes are TRBV7-9 and TRBJ2-1; TRBD2 matches at 8 bases. The germline V gene encodes CDR1 SEHNR and CDR2 FQNEAQ (reference sequence). CDR3 length: 18 residues.

The V call is TRBV12-2, the J call TRBJ1-2; the tabulated D call, TRBD1, remains unverified against the DNA. TRBV12-2 has pseudogene status. CDR3 size: 16 residues. CDR3 nucleotides: TGTGCAAGTCGCTTAGCGCTCTCACAGGGGGCGAACGGCTACACCTTC. Encoded protein: CASRLALSQGANGYTF.

In its sample, this clone is medium-sized. The chain recombines TRBV5-1 with TRBJ1-2, with D hard to call. V lost 0 bases and J 8 bases, leaving 17 bases between the germline ends. The CDR3 extends over 15 amino acids. Germline CDR1 is SGHRS and CDR2 is YFSETQ. CDR3 DNA sequence: TGCGCCAGCAGCTTGGAAGGTGAGGTTCAGCGCGGCTACACCTTC. Its protein product is CASSLEGEVQRGYTF.

This sequence joins TRBV19 and TRBJ1-2; no clear D. This CDR3 has 17 amino acids. The ends were cut back, 0 bases at V and 7 bases at J, with 21 bases in the middle. Germline V gene sequence: CDR1 LNHDA, CDR2 SQIVND (reference sequence). The CDR3 protein is CASSIDLPGFGVGGYTF. The CDR3 bases are TGTGCCAGTAGTATAGATCTTCCGGGGTTCGGGGTTGGTGGCTACACCTTC.

This rearrangement joins TRBV7-2 to TRBJ1-2, with unresolved D. CDR3 length: 12 amino acids. The V gene's germline CDR1 is SGHTA and CDR2 FQGNSA. Trimming shortened V by 5 bases and J by 3 bases, and 7 bases separated the two germline ends. The CDR3 region has the DNA TGTGCCAGCAGCGTCAGGTACTATGGCTACACCTTC. Translation: CASSVRYYGYTF.

This clone was observed a few times. V and J are TRBV19 and TRBJ2-3; D is possibly TRBD2 (7 bases). The CDR3 is 14 residues long. V lost 3 bases, J lost 4 bases, and 11 bases lay in between. Germline V gene lookup returns CDR1 LNHDA and CDR2 SQIVND (reference sequence). CDR3 in amino acids: CASSMGGPSDTQYF. CDR3 DNA: TGTGCCAGTAGTATGGGGGGGCCCTCAGATACGCAGTATTTT.

The genes are TRBV7-9 and TRBJ1-4; 8 bases line up with TRBD1. Germline V lookup: CDR1 SEHNR, CDR2 FQNEAQ (reference sequence). V shed 8 bases and J 7 bases; nucleotides not matched to a gene: 6. The CDR3 has 13 residues. This chain's CDR3 is CASRDRGGEKLFF. For the CDR3, the DNA is TGTGCCAGCCGTGACAGGGGTGGTGAAAAACTGTTTTTT.

The genes are TRBV7-2 and TRBJ2-7; TRBD2 might be the D (6 bases). This CDR3 is built from 15 residues. The germline CDR1 and CDR2 sequences are SGHTA and FQGNSA. Trimming cost V 3 bases and J 5 bases, with 17 bases left between them. The DNA for the CDR3 is TGTGCCAGCAGCTTCTTCGGGGGTAAAAGGGACGAGCAGTACTTC. This codes for CASSFFGGKRDEQYF.

The J gene is TRBJ1-5, the V gene TRBV28; 8 nucleotides line up with TRBD1. CDR1 and CDR2 from the germline V gene are MDHEN and SYDVKM. V was clipped by 6 bases and J by 3 bases; unmatched bases: 4. The CDR3 is made up of 14 amino acids. CDR3 sequence: CASRWTGNNQPQHF. CDR3 bases: TGTGCCAGCAGATGGACAGGGAACAATCAGCCCCAGCATTTT.

The chain recombines TRBV7-3 with TRBJ1-6; tentative D call: TRBD1 (5 bases). CDR3 length equals 13 residues. Looked up from germline, CDR1 is SGHTA and CDR2 is FQGTGA. Trimming took 5 bases from V and 8 from J, leaving 10 bases between them. CDR3 nucleotide sequence: TGTGCCAGCAGCCCGGGGGACCATTCACCCCTCCACTTT. Its translation: CASSPGDHSPLHF.

The V call is TRBV7-2, the J call TRBJ1-5; the D gene is possibly TRBD1 (6 bases). CDR3 length equals 17 residues. Germline CDR1 SGHTA, CDR2 FQGNSA. V was cut by 1 base and J by 6 bases, with 19 bases left in between. The CDR3 DNA reads TGTGCCAGCAGCTTAGGTATGGGGGGGCGCGTAGGTCAGCCCCAGCATTTT. Protein product: CASSLGMGGRVGQPQHF.

This chain connects TRBV19 to TRBJ2-7; TRBD1 matches at 8 bases. From germline, CDR1 is LNHDA and CDR2 SQIVND (reference sequence). CDR3 size: 14 residues. The trim removed 1 base at V and 3 bases at J, leaving 2 bases unmatched. As DNA, the CDR3 is TGTGCCAGTAGTATAGGGACAGGGTTCTACGAGCAGTACTTC. Translating it yields CASSIGTGFYEQYF.

The V gene is TRBV7-6, the J gene TRBJ2-2, with 7 bases matching TRBD1. The CDR3 contains 14 residues. V was clipped by 1 base and J by 6 bases; unmatched bases: 2. From germline, CDR1 is SGHVS and CDR2 FNYEAQ. CDR3 DNA: TGTGCCAGCAGCTTAGGGCAGGGGGCCGGGGAGCTGTTTTTT. Translation: CASSLGQGAGELFF. The full variable domain, its missing parts supplied by reference TRBV7-6 and TRBJ2-2, is GAGVSQSPRYKVTKRGQDVALRCDPISGHVSLYWYRQALGQGPEFLTYFNYEAQQDKSGLPNDRFSAERPEGSISTLTIQRTEQRDSAMYRCASSLGQGAGELFFGEGSRLTVL.

This clone has only a few counts. The chain recombines TRBV5-1 with TRBJ1-3; a possible D gene is TRBD1 (6 bases). V was cut by 2 bases and J by 3 bases, with 9 bases left in between. The CDR3 is 14 residues long. The germline gives CDR1 SGHRS, CDR2 YFSETQ. CDR3 DNA sequence: TGCGCCAGCAGCTTTACAGGGTATGGAAACACCATATATTTT. It encodes CASSFTGYGNTIYF. Filled out from reference TRBV5-1 and TRBJ1-3, the complete variable domain reads KAGVTQTPRYLIKTRGQQVTLSCSPISGHRSVSWYQQTPGQGLQFLFEYFSETQRNKGNFPGRFSGRQFSNSRSEMNVSTLELGDSALYLCASSFTGYGNTIYFGEGSWLTVV.